The 20 T cell receptor beta chains below come from one sample, sequenced in a study of identical twins. TCRdb called the 5' RACE reads again in MiXCR, with one record for every CDR3 protein. The sample comprises hundreds of thousands of distinct CDR3 sequences, 20% to 25% of which are singletons, and roughly 2.8% rests with the top ten. The data were also submitted as part of a second study, on T cells expressing NK-cell markers.

The sample taken for sequencing was CD4+ T cells sorted from blood. The source of these receptors is a young woman in good health.

The rearrangement joins TRBV12-3 or TRBV12-4 to TRBJ2-7; TRBD2 might be the D (6 bases). The CDR3 runs to 14 residues. V dropped 7 bases and J dropped 5 bases, with 18 bases sitting between them. In DNA form, the CDR3 reads TGTGCCAGCAACTTCGGGGGTTTTTTGCACGAGCAGTACTTC. This translates into CASNFGGFLHEQYF.

The chain couples TRBV7-9 to TRBJ2-5; D not resolved. Trimming took off 1 base at V and 6 bases at J, with 12 bases between the two ends. Germline CDR1 and CDR2: SEHNR and FQNEAQ (reference sequence). The CDR3 has 14 amino acids. The CDR3 DNA reads TGTGCCAGCAGCTTAGGTAGCAGGCAACAGACCCAGTACTTC. The encoded protein is CASSLGSRQQTQYF.

This chain uses TRBV30 with TRBJ2-1, with 11 positions matching TRBD1. V was pared by 3 bases and J by 7 bases, with 5 bases of the junction left unmatched. This CDR3 has 14 amino acids. Germline V gene sequence: CDR1 GTSNPN, CDR2 SVGIG (reference sequence). Written as DNA, the CDR3 is TGTGCCTGGAGCTCCTGGGACAGGGGGAATGAGCAGTTCTTC. It codes for CAWSSWDRGNEQFF.

This clonotype appeared a few times. The chain couples TRBV7-2 to TRBJ2-6; D may be TRBD2 (5 bases). Germline V CDR1 and CDR2: SGHTA, FQGNSA. The CDR3 is 15 residues long. Trimming took off 5 bases at V and 0 bases at J, with 8 bases between the two ends. The CDR3 region is CASSDGISGANVLTF. DNA for the CDR3: TGTGCCAGCAGCGACGGGATCTCTGGGGCCAACGTCCTGACTTTC.

This clonotype was found a few times. The chain couples TRBV12-3 or TRBV12-4 to TRBJ2-5, with TRBD1 as a possible D gene (5 bases). This CDR3 has 14 residues. Deletions cut 6 bases from V and 4 bases from J, with 15 bases between. The CDR3 coding sequence is TGTGCCAGCAGCCTGTTCAGGGTTGGAGAGACCCAGTACTTC. It encodes CASSLFRVGETQYF.

This clonotype has just a few counts. The chain employs TRBV10-1 and TRBJ2-7, with TRBD1 as a possible D gene (6 bases). The CDR3 is 15 amino acids. Germline V gene lookup returns CDR1 WNHNN and CDR2 SYGVQD (reference sequence). Between the trimmed V and J ends, which lost 3 bases and 2 bases, there was a span of 14 bases. The CDR3 DNA sequence: TGCGCCAGCAGTGATGGGGGCAGTGGCACCTACGAGCAGTACTTC. It encodes CASSDGGSGTYEQYF.

The table lists this clonotype with a few counts. The chain joins TRBV11-3 to TRBJ2-2; D remains ambiguous. The CDR3 length is 15 residues. V lost 3 bases, J lost 4 bases, and 12 bases lay in between. From germline, CDR1 is SGHNT and CDR2 YENEEA. CDR3 bases: TGTGCCAGCAGCTTGAAAGGTTTCATCACCGGGGAGCTGTTTTTT. Residues: CASSLKGFITGELFF.

This chain uses TRBV5-1 with TRBJ2-7; 7 bases agree with TRBD1. The V segment lost 4 bases and the J segment 6 bases; nucleotides outside the gene matches: 10. In germline, CDR1 is SGHRS, CDR2 YFSETQ. This CDR3 is 14 amino acids long. The CDR3 sequence is CASSGRTGRGEQYF. The DNA of the CDR3 is TGCGCCAGCAGCGGAAGGACAGGTCGGGGCGAGCAGTACTTC.

V and J are TRBV6-1 and TRBJ2-1, with TRBD2 matching over 8 bases. The CDR3 totals 16 residues. After removal of 6 bases from V and 0 bases from J, the junction contained 7 bases not matched to a gene. CDR1 is MNHNS, CDR2 SASEGT, per germline. The CDR3 loop is CASRPVAGSSYNEQFF. The CDR3 nucleotides read TGTGCCAGCAGACCCGTAGCGGGAAGCTCCTACAATGAGCAGTTCTTC.

J is TRBJ2-7 and V is TRBV20-1; 9 bases agree with TRBD2. This CDR3 has 14 residues. Germline loops: CDR1 DFQATT, CDR2 SNEGSKA (reference sequence). V trimming: 6 bases; J trimming: 4 bases; junction bases outside the gene matches: 10. CDR3: CSAAGLAGAYEQYF. CDR3 DNA sequence: TGCAGTGCCGCGGGACTAGCAGGGGCATACGAGCAGTACTTC.

The table lists this clonotype with a few counts. The V and J genes are TRBV5-5 and TRBJ1-5; no reliable D call. Germline V gene data show CDR1 as SGHKS and CDR2 as YYEKEE (reference sequence). Trimming stripped 0 bases from V and 0 bases from J, with 13 bases between. The CDR3 is made up of 17 amino acids. CDR3 residues: CASSLGPGVPSNQPQHF. CDR3 DNA sequence: TGTGCCAGCAGCTTGGGCCCGGGAGTACCTAGCAATCAGCCCCAGCATTTT.

This rearrangement joins TRBV2 to TRBJ1-4; D remains unclear. Deletions cut 5 bases from V and 5 bases from J, with 9 bases between. This CDR3 is 13 amino acids long. CDR1 SNHLY and CDR2 FYNNEI come from the germline V gene. CDR3 region: CASSQGPNEKLFF. CDR3 bases: TGTGCCAGCAGTCAAGGGCCCAATGAAAAACTGTTTTTT.

The table lists this clonotype with many counts. This chain uses TRBV12-3 or TRBV12-4 with TRBJ1-2, with D unclear. The CDR3 is 12 residues long. V was pared by 1 base and J by 8 bases, with 8 bases between. The CDR3 loop is CASSLGQNGYTF. The DNA for the CDR3 is TGTGCCAGCAGTTTAGGTCAAAACGGCTACACCTTC.

The sample holds many counts of this clonotype. The rearrangement joins TRBV10-3 to TRBJ2-5, with D unresolved. V was cut by 2 bases and J by 1 base, with 2 bases left in between. The CDR3 runs to 12 residues. Germline V gene data show CDR1 as ENHRY and CDR2 as SYGVKD. CDR3 nucleotide sequence: TGTGCCATCAGTGAGGGCCAAGAGACCCAGTACTTC. Translation gives CAISEGQETQYF.

This clonotype was seen repeatedly, ten times or more. The chain combines TRBV12-3 or TRBV12-4 with TRBJ2-2, with D hard to call. There are 12 residues in the CDR3. V lost 3 bases and J 11 bases, leaving 10 bases between the germline ends. The CDR3 DNA follows: TGTGCCAGCAGTTTCTCTGTACAAGAGCTGTTTTTT. It specifies CASSFSVQELFF.

The chain uses TRBV20-1 and TRBJ1-5; D unclear. Germline CDR1 is DFQATT and CDR2 is SNEGSKA (reference sequence). V dropped 0 bases and J dropped 4 bases, with 7 bases sitting between them. This CDR3 has 13 residues. The CDR3 DNA reads TGCAGTGCTAGAGAGGACCCTAATCAGCCCCAGCATTTT. Translating gives CSAREDPNQPQHF.

This clonotype appeared a few times. V usage is TRBV20-1 and J usage is TRBJ2-3; the D is unclear. In germline, CDR1 is DFQATT, CDR2 SNEGSKA (reference sequence). The CDR3 is 12 amino acids. The V gene lost 5 bases and the J gene lost 9 bases, with 15 bases spanning the gap. The DNA of the CDR3 is TGCAGTGCTCTCTTAAGGCTAGAGACGCAGTATTTT. Its protein is CSALLRLETQYF.

In this sample, this clonotype turned up a few times. The chain employs TRBV12-3 or TRBV12-4 and TRBJ1-5, with D unclear. V dropped 5 bases and J dropped 7 bases, with 9 bases sitting between them. This CDR3 contains 12 residues. The CDR3 reads CASSPDGQPQHF. The CDR3, as DNA: TGTGCCAGCAGTCCGGACGGGCAGCCCCAGCATTTT.

This clonotype was seen just once. An end of the junction does not agree with germline; a read error may underlie this. V usage is TRBV7-7 and J usage is TRBJ2-7; D may correspond to TRBD1 or TRBD2 (5 bases each). The CDR3 spans 16 residues. CDR1 and CDR2 from the germline V gene are SSHAT and FNYEAQ (reference sequence). CDR3 sequence (DNA): TGTGCTAGCAGCTACCGACCCCGTAGGGGCGGGTACGAGCAGTACTTC. Amino acids: CASSYRPRRGGYEQYF. The full variable domain, in which reference TRBV7-7 and TRBJ2-7 provide the parts outside the CDR3, is GAGVSQSPRYKVTKRGQDVTLRCDPISSHATLYWYQQALGQGPEFLTYFNYEAQPDKSGLPSDRFSAERPEGSISTLTIQRTEQRDSAMYRCASSYRPRRGGYEQYFGPGTRLTVT.

This clonotype showed up just a few times. The chain recombines TRBV5-1 with TRBJ1-1, with D possibly TRBD1 on 5 matching bases. The germline CDR1 and CDR2 sequences are SGHRS and YFSETQ. V was cut by 2 bases and J by 1 base, with 15 bases left in between. The CDR3 consists of 16 residues. CDR3 sequence: CASSLDPPGPNTEAFF. CDR3 nucleotides: TGCGCCAGCAGCTTAGACCCTCCGGGACCGAACACTGAAGCTTTCTTT.